The text below deals with one T cell receptor (beta chain). Its antigen remains unknown. These data come from a study of Ad26.COV2.S vaccination and SARS-CoV-2 variants. Study results and caveats: Reportedly, spike-specific CD8+ and CD4+ T cell responses achieved substantial breadth once vaccination had taken place. Breadth and depth estimates from TCRs may understate total T cell responses. Placebo recipients and vaccine recipients were similar in non-spike TCR breadth.

V dropped 3 bases and J dropped 6 bases, with 8 bases sitting between them. Germline CDR1 and CDR2: SGHTA and FQGNSA. The CDR3 totals 13 residues. Clones were read by immunoSEQ multiplex PCR, and TCRdb kept only the in-frame ones, dropping some. The sample holds a few hundred thousand clones, 92% seen once. Treatment noted: around 19 received Ad26.COV2.S at low or high dose, single or two shots; a few received placebo; per-sample allocation not given. Samples were taken on day 63 after the first vaccine or placebo injection. This sequence joins TRBV7-2 and TRBJ2-2; D is perhaps TRBD2 (6 bases). This material consisted of peripheral blood, taken in a trial of Ad26.COV2.S vaccine versus placebo. The clonotype comes from a person aged 18 to 59 who received the Ad26.COV2.S COVID-19 vaccine or a placebo. In nucleotides, the CDR3 is TGTGCCAGCAGCTTTGCTAGCGCCGGGGAGCTGTTTTTT. This translates into CASSFASAGELFF. Complete variable domain (other parts from reference TRBV7-2 and TRBJ2-2): GAGVSQSPSNKVTEKGKDVELRCDPISGHTALYWYRQSLGQGLEFLIYFQGNSAPDKSGLPSDRFSAERTGGSVSTLTIQRTQQEDSAVYLCASSFASAGELFFGEGSRLTVL.